The 25 T cell receptor beta chains listed next were all sequenced from one sample in a study of tumor-infiltrating lymphocytes in oesophageal squamous cell carcinoma. TCRdb independently ran MiXCR on the PCR reads; one entry per CDR3 protein. Of approximately 14,000 distinct CDR3 sequences listed, 50% are singletons. Sample: esophageal tumor tissue. The receptors come from a male donor with esophageal squamous cell carcinoma.

The gene calls are TRBV6-5 and TRBJ1-1; possible D gene TRBD1, 6 bases. V was shortened by 4 bases and J by 8 bases, with 17 bases between the two germline ends. The germline V gene has CDR1 MNHEY and CDR2 SVGAGI. The CDR3 is made up of 14 amino acids. DNA of the CDR3: TGTGCCAGCAGTTCCCTAAAAGACAGGCTCGAAGCTTTCTTT. Translated, it gives CASSSLKDRLEAFF.

This clonotype was observed many times. V is TRBV6-4 and J is TRBJ2-1; D might be TRBD2 (6 bases). This CDR3 has 15 amino acids. Deletions cut 2 bases from V and 0 bases from J, with 8 bases between. From germline, CDR1 is MRHNA and CDR2 SNTAGT. The CDR3 DNA is TGTGCCAGCAGTGACGGAGCGGGCTCCTACAATGAGCAGTTCTTC. Protein product: CASSDGAGSYNEQFF.

This clonotype was seen at least ten times. The rearrangement links TRBV4-3 to TRBJ1-2; perhaps TRBD1 as D (5 bases). The CDR3 sequence is 16 residues long. Per the germline V gene, CDR1 is LGHNA and CDR2 is YSLEER. V lost 0 bases and J lost 4, with 15 bases in between. This CDR3 is CASSQDRTGRPYGYTF. CDR3 DNA sequence: TGCGCCAGCAGCCAAGATCGAACAGGTCGGCCCTATGGCTACACCTTC.

This clonotype appeared many times. This chain connects TRBV12-3 or TRBV12-4 to TRBJ1-4, with D unresolved. Deletions cut 4 bases from V and 8 bases from J, with 11 bases between. CDR3 length: 13 amino acids. The CDR3 sequence: CASSWREREKLFF. The CDR3 region has the DNA TGTGCCAGCAGTTGGAGGGAGAGGGAAAAACTGTTTTTT.

This clonotype was seen at least ten times. The chain employs TRBV7-2 and TRBJ2-3; 14 bases map to TRBD2. CDR1 and CDR2 (germline): SGHTA, FQGNSA. This CDR3 has 16 residues. The junction had 5 bases not matched to a gene; V was cut back by 5 bases and J by 4 bases. The CDR3 nucleotides read TGTGCCAGCAGCACCCGACTAGCGGGAGGGTCAGATACGCAGTATTTT. It specifies CASSTRLAGGSDTQYF.

This clonotype came up a few times. The rearrangement joins TRBV7-2 to TRBJ2-5; D gene unclear. The V end lost 0 bases, the J end lost 5 bases, and 7 bases lay between the germline ends. This CDR3 is 13 amino acids long. Germline loops: CDR1 SGHTA, CDR2 FQGNSA. CDR3 sequence: CASSLAGPETQYF. CDR3 bases: TGTGCCAGCAGCTTAGCTGGGCCGGAGACCCAGTACTTC.

This clonotype was picked up many times. The chain employs TRBV24-1 and TRBJ2-1; D is possibly TRBD1 (6 bases). The CDR3 extends over 12 amino acids. The germline gives CDR1 KGHDR, CDR2 SFDVKD. V lost 9 bases, J lost 6 bases, and 11 bases lay in between. CDR3 loop: CATPPGANEQFF. The CDR3 DNA follows: TGTGCCACCCCCCCAGGGGCCAATGAGCAGTTCTTC.

This chain connects TRBV7-2 to TRBJ2-1, with 7 positions matching TRBD2. The J call is doubtful: the DNA matches TRBJ2-7 better. This CDR3 has 16 amino acids. Germline loops: CDR1 SGHTA, CDR2 FQGNSA. CDR3 sequence reads: CASSLTGAGAGYEQYF. The CDR3 DNA reads as TGTGCCAGCAGCTTAACCGGCGCGGGAGCGGGCTATGAGCAGTACTTC.

Note on this clonotype: It is likely a read error, because the conserved phenylalanine at the end of the CDR3 is missing. It is unclear where the CDR3 begins or ends on the DNA, so no DNA is shown, and the CDR3 is as TCRdb lists it. This chain connects TRBV7-6 to TRBJ2-7; the D call in the table, TRBD1, was not verified against the DNA. CDR1 is SGHVS and CDR2 is FNYEAQ in the germline V gene. Termini included, the CDR3 measures 17 amino acids. The CDR3 protein is CASSLGSQGNYGYTFGS.

This chain uses TRBV7-6 with TRBJ2-5; maybe TRBD1 (6 bases). The end of the DNA is better explained by TRBJ2-1, so the J call may be wrong. Germline V gene lookup returns CDR1 SGHVS and CDR2 FNYEAQ. The CDR3 has 13 residues. DNA for the CDR3: TGTGCCAGCAGCTTAGATAGCAGGGGTGAGCAGTTCTTC. Translating gives CASSLDSRGEQFF.

This chain connects TRBV27 to TRBJ2-3; 7 nucleotides align to TRBD2. The better agreement between TRBJ2-7 and the DNA end casts doubt on the J call. Germline V gene lookup returns CDR1 MNHEY and CDR2 SMNVEV (reference sequence). The CDR3 spans 14 residues. CDR3 sequence reads: CASKEGAGRSEQYF. DNA of the CDR3: TGTGCCAGCAAGGAGGGAGCGGGGCGGTCTGAGCAGTACTTC.

This clonotype was seen ten or more times. V is TRBV7-3 and J is TRBJ2-3; TRBD2 matches at 7 bases. Looked up from germline, CDR1 is SGHTA and CDR2 is FQGTGA. This CDR3 has 17 amino acids. Trimming cost V 1 base and J 3 bases; bases outside gene matches: 10. CDR3 protein: CASSLNGGRAGTDTQYF. Written as DNA, the CDR3 is TGTGCCAGCAGCTTAAATGGGGGGAGGGCCGGTACAGATACGCAGTATTTT. Combining the CDR3 with reference TRBV7-3 and TRBJ2-3 gives the whole variable domain GAGVSQTPSNKVTEKGKYVELRCDPISGHTALYWYRQSLGQGPEFLIYFQGTGAADDSGLPNDRFFAVRPEGSVSTLKIQRTERGDSAVYLCASSLNGGRAGTDTQYFGPGTRLTVL.

This clonotype was picked up many times. The rearrangement uses TRBV12-3 or TRBV12-4 and TRBJ1-5; D not certain. The V end was cut by 4 bases, the J end by 5 bases, with 12 bases between. This CDR3 region has 14 residues. This CDR3 reads CASSSLSTYQPQHF. DNA of the CDR3: TGTGCCAGCAGTTCCCTGTCCACCTATCAGCCCCAGCATTTT.

This clonotype is classed as medium-sized. The V call is TRBV28, the J call TRBJ1-5; D uncertain. This CDR3 spans 12 amino acids. V was shortened by 5 bases and J by 5 bases, with 7 bases between the two germline ends. Germline V gene data show CDR1 as MDHEN and CDR2 as SYDVKM. The CDR3 spells CASSDMDQPQHF. CDR3 nucleotides: TGTGCCAGCAGTGATATGGATCAGCCCCAGCATTTT.

This clonotype was seen repeatedly, ten times or more. The chain uses TRBV4-1 and TRBJ2-4; D remains unclear. Germline V CDR1 and CDR2: MGHRA, YSYEKL. Trimming stripped 4 bases from V and 1 base from J, with 8 bases between. The CDR3 contains 14 residues. The CDR3 DNA is TGCGCCAGCAGCCTCGGAGAGGCCAAAAACATTCAGTACTTC. Protein sequence: CASSLGEAKNIQYF.

Only a few counts were recorded for this clonotype. The J gene is TRBJ2-4, the V gene TRBV10-3, with 7 bases fitting TRBD2. The J call may be wrong; the DNA end is better matched by TRBJ2-7. The V gene's germline CDR1 is ENHRY and CDR2 SYGVKD. The CDR3 has 17 amino acids. CDR3 sequence reads: CAISERAGVTRPYEQYF. CDR3 sequence (DNA): TGTGCCATCAGTGAAAGGGCGGGAGTAACTCGCCCCTACGAGCAGTACTTC.

The rearrangement uses TRBV7-2 and TRBJ2-5, with 11 positions matching TRBD2. Germline trimming cut 1 base from V and 2 bases from J; bases unmatched to any gene: 0. CDR1 and CDR2 (germline): SGHTA, FQGNSA. The CDR3 contains 15 residues. CDR3 in DNA: TGTGCCAGCAGCTTAGTAGCGGGAGGGCAAGAGACCCAGTACTTC. Its translation is CASSLVAGGQETQYF. The full variable domain, completed using reference TRBV7-2 and TRBJ2-5, is GAGVSQSPSNKVTEKGKDVELRCDPISGHTALYWYRQSLGQGLEFLIYFQGNSAPDKSGLPSDRFSAERTGGSVSTLTIQRTQQEDSAVYLCASSLVAGGQETQYFGPGTRLLVL.

This chain joins TRBV6-6 and TRBJ2-3; 8 bases are a match to TRBD2. This CDR3 contains 16 residues. The junction had 6 bases not matched to a gene; V was cut back by 0 bases and J by 4 bases. Per the germline V gene, CDR1 is MNHNY and CDR2 is SVGAGI (reference sequence). CDR3 DNA: TGTGCCAGCAGTTACTCCGGAGCGGGAGACGCAGATACGCAGTATTTT. It is translated as CASSYSGAGDADTQYF.

This clonotype was counted at least ten times. The rearrangement links TRBV5-6 to TRBJ2-3, with D possibly being TRBD1 (6 bases). CDR1 SGHDT and CDR2 YYEEEE come from the germline V gene. The CDR3 totals 15 residues. V gave up 3 bases and J gave up 0 bases, with 11 bases separating them. This chain's CDR3 is CASSSWDISTDTQYF. CDR3 DNA sequence: TGTGCCAGCAGCTCCTGGGACATAAGCACAGATACGCAGTATTTT.

Judged by abundance, this clonotype is medium-sized. The J gene is TRBJ2-5, the V gene TRBV6-1, with 8 positions matching TRBD1. The CDR3 has 14 amino acids. The V gene's germline CDR1 is MNHNS and CDR2 SASEGT. With 7 bases clipped from V and 4 bases from J, the junction kept 8 bases outside the gene matches. The CDR3 DNA is TGTGCCAGCAAGGGGCAGGGGGCTGGAGAGACCCAGTACTTC. Protein product: CASKGQGAGETQYF.

This clonotype occurred many times. The chain combines TRBV4-2 with TRBJ2-1, with 8 bases identical to TRBD1. The CDR3 extends over 15 amino acids. The V segment lost 1 base and the J segment 1 base; nucleotides outside the gene matches: 0. CDR1 LGHNA and CDR2 YNFKEQ come from the germline V gene. CDR3 bases: TGTGCCAGCAGCCAAGGACAGGGGTCCTACAATGAGCAGTTCTTC. Translated, it gives CASSQGQGSYNEQFF.

The chain uses TRBV10-3 and TRBJ2-3, with 10 bases aligning to TRBD1. The end of the DNA is better explained by TRBJ2-7, so the J call may be wrong. Germline V gene data show CDR1 as ENHRY and CDR2 as SYGVKD. The CDR3 loop spans 15 amino acids. CDR3 coding DNA: TGTGCCATCAGTTCATCCGGGACAGGGGTGTACGAGCAGTACTTC. It is translated as CAISSSGTGVYEQYF.

The V call is TRBV18, the J call TRBJ2-5; TRBD1 matches at 7 bases. Germline CDR1 reads KGHSH; CDR2 reads LQKENI. V was pared by 4 bases and J by 9 bases, with 5 bases of the junction left unmatched. The CDR3 covers 12 residues. The CDR3 region has the DNA TGTGCCAGCTCACTACCACAGGGGTCCCAGTACTTC. This translates into CASSLPQGSQYF.

This clonotype has more than one count but fewer than ten. This chain joins TRBV5-6 and TRBJ1-2, with D tentatively TRBD1 (5 bases). CDR3 size: 12 residues. CDR1 and CDR2 from the germline V gene are SGHDT and YYEEEE. V lost 0 bases to trimming and J lost 13 bases, with 13 bases between them. CDR3 nucleotide sequence: TGTGCCAGCAGCTTGGGCCTTCAGGGAGGCACCTTC. Translated: CASSLGLQGGTF.

The genes are TRBV5-1 and TRBJ1-1; D unresolved. The V gene lost 0 bases and the J gene lost 4 bases, with 10 bases spanning the gap. This CDR3 is 14 amino acids long. Germline lookup yields CDR1 SGHRS and CDR2 YFSETQ. The CDR3 DNA reads as TGCGCCAGCAGCTTGGCACTGGGAGGCACTGAAGCTTTCTTT. This sequence encodes CASSLALGGTEAFF.